This T cell receptor (beta chain) is drawn from a study of cytomegalovirus exposure and HLA in healthy donors (dated by TCRdb to the late 2010s). In the study overall: An earlier analysis of approximately 600 of the donors reported 250 to 300 Gb of sequence data and roughly 110 million unique TCR beta sequences from roughly 180 million T cells. An early release covering 550 to 650 HLA-typed donors comprised 250 to 350 gigabases of sequencing data and 85 million or so unique TCR sequences. Of the approximately 400 genotyped donors, approximately 80% were placed in the genetic ancestry cluster associated with self-reported Caucasian donors. The study aimed to test whether cataloging public T cell receptors could reveal signatures of past pathogen exposure. The T cell repertoires of 666 subjects were profiled by immunosequencing and related to cytomegalovirus serostatus. A separate validation cohort of over a hundred different subjects was used in addition to the approximately 700-subject first cohort. The study combined high-throughput TCR immunosequencing, statistical association of individual TCRs with disease status, and machine learning to predict cytomegalovirus infection status. To study patterns of TCR occurrence, a later analysis re-analyzed previously published TCR beta repertoires from several hundred donors and added high-resolution HLA genotyping. In the later analysis, no new phenotypic data were used to find candidate immune exposures; instead, reliance was placed on TCR beta sequences and their occurrence across donors. In an earlier analysis of about 590 of the donors, high-throughput TCR beta sequencing was used to judge whether each TCR beta V gene segment behaved as functional or pseudogenic. Donor age, sex, ethnicity and CMV serostatus were collected together with the repertoire data. A later genetic analysis used genome-wide SNP genotypes for about 60% of the roughly 670 donors, treating that subset as a discovery cohort. All discovery cohort repertoires had been generated using a single sequencing platform. Both class I and class II loci were covered by HLA typing, at four-digit resolution. The number of donors typed differed by locus, with about 629-640 for A, B, C, DRB1 and DQB1, roughly 550 for DQA1, under 610 for DPA1, and roughly 450 for DPB1. Because of strong linkage in the cohort, five DR-DQ haplotypes were treated as single units for association and clustering. Among around 400 genotyped donors of the cohort, an average of roughly 230,000 unique TCR beta nucleotide sequences was sequenced per donor, of which roughly 17% were non-productive.

Study-level results and caveats: A total of 164 TCR beta chains were listed by the study as associated with cytomegalovirus. In a later analysis, some 18,000 TCR beta sequences were associated with specific HLA alleles at a false discovery rate of 0.05. The authors suggested that the approach could potentially be generalized to other disease states and immunological phenotypes. A group of highly shared sequence variants was considered likely to be a technical artifact of the sequencing pipeline. Compared with equally common non-associated chains, HLA-associated TCR beta chains in a later analysis were more clonally expanded and had lower generation probabilities. Broadly in line with IMGT annotations, most TCR beta V segments showed up in productive rearrangements about 87% or about 30% of the time in an earlier analysis of around 600 of the donors. In a later genetic analysis, fewer N-insertions in productive TCRs were reported among donors in an Asian-associated ancestry cluster than the roughly 700-donor mean. In a later analysis, most CMV-associated TCR beta chains were found to appear HLA-restricted, with HLA associations seemingly driven largely by CMV exposure. A further reported finding was that TCR beta sequences accurately predicted the HLA-A and HLA-B alleles for most subjects in the first cohort. Only TCR beta chains were sequenced in this cohort, and the absence of alpha or paired-chain data limited detectable features. According to a later analysis, parvovirus B19, influenza, CMV and Epstein-Barr virus appeared linked to several top co-occurrence clusters. In a later genetic analysis, a missense DCLRE1C variant was associated with V-gene and J-gene trimming of TCR beta chains, and the association was replicated in an independent cohort. Because counts were too low, around 17 rarely observed V segments, including chromosome 9 orphons, were left out of the earlier analysis of several hundred of the donors. A later analysis found that TCR association rates varied across HLA loci, with DRB1 alleles showing the most associated TCRs and HLA-C alleles the fewest. In vitro tests confirmed that a few of the cytomegalovirus-associated TCR beta chains recognize cytomegalovirus antigens. The classifier was reported to diagnose cytomegalovirus status with high specificity and sensitivity in both the original and validation cohorts. Because some donors lacked HLA typing at each locus, the association tests relied only on the typed subset. Some IMGT-functional V segments, including TRBV6-2 and TRBV6-3, could not be distinguished by the 87-base-pair reads and were therefore excluded. Most TCR sequences were seen in very few donors, while some public TCRs were found in many individuals. Correlated functional status among segregating V segments might reflect linkage disequilibrium, but an unknown experimental factor could not be ruled out. Sequencing depth was assumed to be roughly uniform across donors in the presence/absence analyses, though that assumption may not hold. Assigning TCR associations to individual alleles was difficult when HLA alleles, especially DR and DQ, strongly co-occurred. For the cohort, immune exposure information was limited to CMV serostatus.

Trimming accounts for 5 bases at V and 5 bases at J, while the number of junction bases matched to no gene is 8. CDR1 and CDR2 are drawn from the germline V gene: ENHRY, SYGVKD. The cysteine opens and the phenylalanine closes a CDR3 of 15 amino acids. Only the CDR3 part of the read is kept: 45 bases, read in frame from the first base. Preparation of the library involved the immunoSEQ multiplex PCR assay. A mixture of 60 forward primers for TCR Vbeta segments and 13 reverse primers for TCR Jbeta segments was used in the multiplex PCR. Amplification of the CDR3 region of rearranged TCR beta genes was performed with a multiplex PCR assay on genomic DNA. The Illumina HiSeq System was used to sequence the amplified TCR beta libraries as 87-base-pair reads. Processing in the source paper ran as follows. A later analysis tallied around 80 million unique TCR beta chains across the 600 to 700 repertoires, and some 10 million of those chains were shared by two or more donors. To remove PCR and sequencing errors, raw reads were error-corrected and collapsed into unique sequences using a nearest-neighbor algorithm that merged closely related sequences. V, D and J gene segments were assigned by aligning CDR3 sequences to IMGT reference sequences. For a sequence to be retained, at least a six-nucleotide match to both a V gene segment and a J gene segment was required. Rearrangements were classified as productive when the CDR3 lacked stop codons and remained in frame with V and J, and all other rearrangements were classified as non-productive. Following IMGT convention, CDR3 was defined as the stretch from the second conserved V-encoded cysteine up to the conserved J-encoded phenylalanine. The earlier analysis of about 610 of the donors excluded sequences that lacked an unambiguous match to a single V gene segment. An earlier analysis of a few hundred of the donors called V segments functional above 56.7% productive rearrangements and segregating when the between-donor standard deviation exceeded 5%. To diagnose cytomegalovirus status from the catalog of TCR beta chain sequences, a statistical classification framework was built. A later analysis assigned V and J genes by comparing TCR nucleotide sequences with IMGT/GENE-DB human TR gene sequences. A later analysis assigned CDR3 sequences and most-parsimonious VDJ recombination scenarios with the TCRdist pipeline. In a later analysis, each TCR beta chain was defined by its CDR3 amino acid sequence together with its V-gene family, and reads lacking a unique V-gene family were excluded. In a later analysis, 500 to 700 highly shared, low-generation-probability nucleotide sequences were removed to address suspected cross-contamination and a sequencing artifact. For each public chain, a later analysis derived a clonal expansion index from normalized ranks of inferred template counts within each repertoire. In a later analysis, generation probabilities were computed using a VDJ recombination model fitted to out-of-frame rearrangements, and the results were checked against IGoR. In a later analysis, hypergeometric tests were used to score TCR-TCR, TCR-HLA and TCR-CMV co-occurrence, with a repertoire-size bias correction applied to TCR pairs. In a later analysis, false discovery rates were estimated by permuting HLA or CMV assignments 20 times. In a later analysis, co-occurring TCRs were grouped using DBSCAN, and TCRdist sequence similarity was added for clustering within HLA-allele-positive subsets. For co-occurrence clustering, repertoires with fewer than 30,000 or more than 120,000 public chains were excluded, along with roughly 5 repertoires with anomalous nucleotide sharing. TCRdb obtained this table from immuneACCESS and retained in-frame rearrangements with V and J assigned. These tables miss some clones; where compared with another copy, unresolved V genes account for less than half of the shortfall, and the remainder is unexplained. Clone size and the V and J calls come from that table; the DNA yielded D and trimming. The sample data list roughly 63,000 clones, and about 65% of these were observed just once. About 23% of the sample is held by the ten biggest clonotypes.

As for this clone: The specificity of this receptor is unknown. Per-base qualities were not stored, and no clone one base away is much larger.

The cohort consisted of hundreds of healthy bone marrow donors. All cohort members were sampled while nominally healthy, although unrecorded immune exposures were likely present. The donor was CMV seropositive and belonged to the group of 250 to 300 seropositive cohort members. Each donor provided a peripheral blood sample, and peripheral blood mononuclear cells were used for TCR beta sequencing. Genomic DNA was extracted from the blood cell samples with the Qiagen DNeasy Blood Extraction Kit. The TCR was taken from a man aged 45-65 years in good health and CMV-seropositive. Sequencing was carried out using PBMCs. The sequence joins TRBV10-3 to TRBJ2-3; 9 of the junction bases match TRBD1. The CDR3 sequence is CAISRAGQGEDTQYF. The DNA sequence reads TGTGCCATCAGTCGGGCGGGACAGGGTGAAGATACGCAGTATTTT.